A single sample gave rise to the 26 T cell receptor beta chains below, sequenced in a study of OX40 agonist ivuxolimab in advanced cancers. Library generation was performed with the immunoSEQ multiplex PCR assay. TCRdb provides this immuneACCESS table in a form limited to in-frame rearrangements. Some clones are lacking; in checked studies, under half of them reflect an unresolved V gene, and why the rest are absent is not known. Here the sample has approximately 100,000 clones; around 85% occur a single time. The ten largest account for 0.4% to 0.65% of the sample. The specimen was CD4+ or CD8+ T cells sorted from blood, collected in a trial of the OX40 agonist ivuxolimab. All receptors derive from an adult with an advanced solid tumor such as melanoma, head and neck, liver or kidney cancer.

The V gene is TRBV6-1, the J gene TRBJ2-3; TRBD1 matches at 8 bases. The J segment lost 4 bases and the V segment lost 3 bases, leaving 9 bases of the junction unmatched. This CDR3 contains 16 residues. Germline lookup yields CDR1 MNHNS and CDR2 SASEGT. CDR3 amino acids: CASSEVRGLAPDTQYF. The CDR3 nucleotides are TGTGCCAGCAGTGAGGTCAGGGGGCTAGCTCCAGATACGCAGTATTTT.

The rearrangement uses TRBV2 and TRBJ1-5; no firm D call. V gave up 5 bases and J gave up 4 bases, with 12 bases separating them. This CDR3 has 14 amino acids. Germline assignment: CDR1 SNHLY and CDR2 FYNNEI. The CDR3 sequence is CASSPEGGNQPQHF. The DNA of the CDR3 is TGTGCCAGCAGTCCCGAGGGAGGGAATCAGCCCCAGCATTTT.

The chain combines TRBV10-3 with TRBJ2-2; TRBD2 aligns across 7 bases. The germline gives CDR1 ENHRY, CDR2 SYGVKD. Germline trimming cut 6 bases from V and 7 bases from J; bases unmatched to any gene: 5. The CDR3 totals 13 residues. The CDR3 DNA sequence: TGTGCCATCAGGCCGGGGGGTAACGGGGAGCTGTTTTTT. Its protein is CAIRPGGNGELFF.

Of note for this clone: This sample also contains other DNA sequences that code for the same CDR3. The CDR3 DNA sequence: TGCGCCAGCAGCCAAGGAGGGGGGTATGGCTACACCTTC. It yields the protein CASSQGGGYGYTF. The chain carries TRBV4-1 and TRBJ1-2; the D gene is possibly TRBD1 (6 bases). The CDR3 is 13 amino acids. Germline values: CDR1 MGHRA, CDR2 YSYEKL. Deletions cut 1 base from V and 5 bases from J, with 8 bases between.

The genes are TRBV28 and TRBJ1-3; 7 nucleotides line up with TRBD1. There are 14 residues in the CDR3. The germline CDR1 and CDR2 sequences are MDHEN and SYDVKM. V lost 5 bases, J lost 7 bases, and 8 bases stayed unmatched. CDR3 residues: CASSITGATNTIYF. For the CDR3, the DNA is TGTGCCAGCAGTATCACAGGGGCAACCAACACCATATATTTT.

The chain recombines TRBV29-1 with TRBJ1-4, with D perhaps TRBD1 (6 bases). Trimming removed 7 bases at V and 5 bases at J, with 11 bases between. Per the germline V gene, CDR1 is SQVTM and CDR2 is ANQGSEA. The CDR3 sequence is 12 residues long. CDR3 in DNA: TGCAGCGCCTGGACAGAGAATGAAAAACTGTTTTTT. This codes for CSAWTENEKLFF.

In DNA, the CDR3 is TGCGCCAGCAGACCTGACAGGGGGACGACGGAAGCTTTCTTT. Translated, it gives CASRPDRGTTEAFF. V is TRBV5-1 and J is TRBJ1-1, with 9 bases lining up with TRBD1. V was pared by 5 bases and J by 8 bases, with 10 bases of the junction left unmatched. CDR1 is SGHRS and CDR2 is YFSETQ in the germline V gene. CDR3 size: 14 residues.

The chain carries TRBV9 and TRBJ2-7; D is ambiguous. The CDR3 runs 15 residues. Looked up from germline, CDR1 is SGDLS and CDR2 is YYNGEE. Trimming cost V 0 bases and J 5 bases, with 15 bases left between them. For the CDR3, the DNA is TGTGCCAGCAGCGTAGAGGGTTTTGGAGTGCACGAGCAGTACTTC. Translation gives CASSVEGFGVHEQYF.

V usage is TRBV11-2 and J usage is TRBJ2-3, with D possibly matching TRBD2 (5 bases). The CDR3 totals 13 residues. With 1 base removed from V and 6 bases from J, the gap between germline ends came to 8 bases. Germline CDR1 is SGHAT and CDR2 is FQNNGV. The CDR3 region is CASSLASGDTQYF. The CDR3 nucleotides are TGTGCCAGCAGCTTAGCGTCGGGGGATACGCAGTATTTT.

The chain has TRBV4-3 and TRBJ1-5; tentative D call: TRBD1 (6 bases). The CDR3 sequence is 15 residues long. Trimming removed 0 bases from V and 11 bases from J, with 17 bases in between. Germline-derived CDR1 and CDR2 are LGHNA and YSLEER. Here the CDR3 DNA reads TGCGCCAGCAGCCAAGAGGGACAAGGCATCAGGGCCCAGCATTTT. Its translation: CASSQEGQGIRAQHF.

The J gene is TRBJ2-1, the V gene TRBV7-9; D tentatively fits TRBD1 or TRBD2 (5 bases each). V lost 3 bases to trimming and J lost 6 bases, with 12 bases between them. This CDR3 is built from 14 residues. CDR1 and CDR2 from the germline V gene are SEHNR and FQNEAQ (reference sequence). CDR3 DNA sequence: TGTGCCAGCAGCTTCAGTGGGGGAGTCAATGAGCAGTTCTTC. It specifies CASSFSGGVNEQFF.

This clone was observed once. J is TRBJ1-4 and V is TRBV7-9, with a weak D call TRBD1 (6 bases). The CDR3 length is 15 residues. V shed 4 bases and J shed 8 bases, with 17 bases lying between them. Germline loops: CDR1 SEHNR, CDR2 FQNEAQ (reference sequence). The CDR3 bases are TGTGCCAGCAGCTCCACCGGGACATTCGGCGAAAAACTGTTTTTT. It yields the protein CASSSTGTFGEKLFF. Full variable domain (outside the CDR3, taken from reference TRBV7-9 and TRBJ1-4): DTGVSQNPRHKITKRGQNVTFRCDPISEHNRLYWYRQTLGQGPEFLTYFQNEAQLEKSRLLSDRFSAERPKGSFSTLEIQRTEQGDSAMYLCASSSTGTFGEKLFFGSGTQLSVL.

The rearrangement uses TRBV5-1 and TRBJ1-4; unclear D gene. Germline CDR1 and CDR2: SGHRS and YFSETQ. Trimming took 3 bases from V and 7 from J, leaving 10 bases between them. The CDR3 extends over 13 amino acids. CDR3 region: CASSSGNGEKLFF. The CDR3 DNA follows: TGCGCCAGCAGCTCTGGGAATGGTGAAAAACTGTTTTTT.

CDR3 coding DNA: TGCGCCAGCAGCGCATTAGTGGGGGCCTACAATGAGCAGTTCTTC. Its protein product is CASSALVGAYNEQFF. This rearrangement joins TRBV5-1 to TRBJ2-1; perhaps D is TRBD1 or TRBD2 (5 bases each). Looked up from germline, CDR1 is SGHRS and CDR2 is YFSETQ. The CDR3 length is 15 residues. V gave up 4 bases and J gave up 2 bases, with 13 bases separating them.

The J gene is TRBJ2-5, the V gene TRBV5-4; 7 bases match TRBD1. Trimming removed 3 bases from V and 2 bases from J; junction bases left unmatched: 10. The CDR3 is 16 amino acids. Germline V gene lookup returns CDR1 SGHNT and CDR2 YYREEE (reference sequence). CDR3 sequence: CASSSGTVNRQETQYF. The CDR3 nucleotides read TGTGCCAGCAGCTCCGGGACAGTCAACCGTCAAGAGACCCAGTACTTC.

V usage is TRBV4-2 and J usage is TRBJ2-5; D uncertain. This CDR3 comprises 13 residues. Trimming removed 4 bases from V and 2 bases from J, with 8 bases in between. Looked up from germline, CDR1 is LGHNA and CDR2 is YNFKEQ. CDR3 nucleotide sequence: TGTGCCAGCAGCCTAGGGAAGCAAGAGACCCAGTACTTC. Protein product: CASSLGKQETQYF.

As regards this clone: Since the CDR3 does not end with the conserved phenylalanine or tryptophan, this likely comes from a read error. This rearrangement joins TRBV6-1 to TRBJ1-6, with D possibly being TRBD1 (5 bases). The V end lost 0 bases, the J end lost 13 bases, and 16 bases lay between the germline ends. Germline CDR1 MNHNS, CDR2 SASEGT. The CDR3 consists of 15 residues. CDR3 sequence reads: CASSEAQGSIGPLHL. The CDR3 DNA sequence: TGTGCCAGCAGTGAAGCGCAGGGCAGCATAGGTCCCCTCCACCTT.

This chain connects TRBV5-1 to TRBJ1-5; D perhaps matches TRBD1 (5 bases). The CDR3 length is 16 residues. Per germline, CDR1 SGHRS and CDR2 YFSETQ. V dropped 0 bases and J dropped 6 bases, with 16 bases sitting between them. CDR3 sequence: CASSLVPDSVGQPQHF. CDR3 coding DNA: TGCGCCAGCAGCTTGGTACCCGACAGTGTAGGTCAGCCCCAGCATTTT.

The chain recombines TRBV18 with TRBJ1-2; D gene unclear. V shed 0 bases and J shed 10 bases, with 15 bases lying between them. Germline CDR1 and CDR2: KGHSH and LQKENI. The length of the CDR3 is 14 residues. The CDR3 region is CASSPPSGLPLYTF. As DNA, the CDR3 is TGTGCCAGCTCACCACCGTCCGGGTTGCCCCTCTACACCTTC.

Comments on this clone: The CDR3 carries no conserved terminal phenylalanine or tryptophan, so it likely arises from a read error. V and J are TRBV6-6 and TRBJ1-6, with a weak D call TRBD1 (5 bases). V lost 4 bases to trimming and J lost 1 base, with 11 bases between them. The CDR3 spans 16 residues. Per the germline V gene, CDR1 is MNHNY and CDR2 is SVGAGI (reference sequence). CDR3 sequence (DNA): TGTGCCAGCAGTTTTGAGGGGAAGTCCTATAATTCACCCCTCCACCTT. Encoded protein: CASSFEGKSYNSPLHL.

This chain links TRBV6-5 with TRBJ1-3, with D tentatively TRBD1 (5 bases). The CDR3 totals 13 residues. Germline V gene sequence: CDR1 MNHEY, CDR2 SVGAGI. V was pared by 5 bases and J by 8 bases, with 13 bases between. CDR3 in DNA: TGTGCCAGCAGTGAGCCCAGGGCAGACACCATATATTTT. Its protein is CASSEPRADTIYF.

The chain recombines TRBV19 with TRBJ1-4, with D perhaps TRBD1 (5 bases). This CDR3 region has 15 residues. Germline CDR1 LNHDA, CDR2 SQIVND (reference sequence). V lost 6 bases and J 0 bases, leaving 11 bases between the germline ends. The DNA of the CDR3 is TGTGCCAGTAGACCGGGGGGGGCAACTAATGAAAAACTGTTTTTT. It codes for CASRPGGATNEKLFF.

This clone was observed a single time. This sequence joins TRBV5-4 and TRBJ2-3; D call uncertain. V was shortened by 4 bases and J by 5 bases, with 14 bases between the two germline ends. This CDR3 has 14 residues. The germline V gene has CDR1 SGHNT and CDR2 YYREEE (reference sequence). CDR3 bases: TGTGCCAGCAGCCAGAACGCCCCGGGAGATACGCAGTATTTT. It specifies CASSQNAPGDTQYF. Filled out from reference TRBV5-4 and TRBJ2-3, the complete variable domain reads ETGVTQSPTHLIKTRGQQVTLRCSSQSGHNTVSWYQQALGQGPQFIFQYYREEENGRGNFPPRFSGLQFPNYSSELNVNALELDDSALYLCASSQNAPGDTQYFGPGTRLTVL.

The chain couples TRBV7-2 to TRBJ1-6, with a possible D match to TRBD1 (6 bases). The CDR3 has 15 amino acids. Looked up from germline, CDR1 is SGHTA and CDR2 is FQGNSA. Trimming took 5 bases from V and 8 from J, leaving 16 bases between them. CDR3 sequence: CASSLYRVSDSPLHF. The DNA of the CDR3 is TGTGCCAGCAGCCTCTACAGGGTTTCGGATTCACCCCTCCACTTT.

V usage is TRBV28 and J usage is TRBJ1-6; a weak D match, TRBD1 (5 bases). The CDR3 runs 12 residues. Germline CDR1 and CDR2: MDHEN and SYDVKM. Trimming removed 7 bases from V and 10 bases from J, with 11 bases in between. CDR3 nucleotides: TGTGCCAGCATCCGGGCAGGGTCACCCCTCCACTTT. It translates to CASIRAGSPLHF.

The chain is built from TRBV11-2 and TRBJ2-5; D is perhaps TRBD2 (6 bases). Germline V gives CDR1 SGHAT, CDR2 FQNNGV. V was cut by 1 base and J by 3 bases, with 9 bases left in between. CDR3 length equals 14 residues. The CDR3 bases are TGTGCCAGCAGCTTAGTCCCGGGGGAAGAGACCCAGTACTTC. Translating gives CASSLVPGEETQYF.